This T cell receptor beta chain was identified in a study of T cell repertoires in cytomegalovirus infection. Study-level information: Matching HLA type, along with CMV infection, was indicated by public TCR beta signatures.

General study results and limits: HLA-C-restricted, CMV-specific TCR beta clonotypes were dominant ex vivo.

The CDR3 has 14 amino acids. The V end was cut by 2 bases, the J end by 1 base, with 8 bases between. From germline, CDR1 is LNHNV and CDR2 YYDKDF (reference sequence). This clonotype has ten or more counts. Its specificity is not known. TCRdb passed the reads through MiXCR, listing each CDR3 protein once. The sample consists of about 140,000 distinct CDR3 sequences, roughly 6% of them appearing once. The V gene is TRBV15, the J gene TRBJ1-2; possible D gene TRBD1, 5 bases. Material: PBMCs. This sequence was found in a human donor in good health (CMV status not recorded). Some clones in this sample may be carry-over from other donors' samples. CDR3 DNA sequence: TGTGCCACCAGCAGAAGGGGTGATAACTATGGCTACACCTTC. Translating it yields CATSRRGDNYGYTF.